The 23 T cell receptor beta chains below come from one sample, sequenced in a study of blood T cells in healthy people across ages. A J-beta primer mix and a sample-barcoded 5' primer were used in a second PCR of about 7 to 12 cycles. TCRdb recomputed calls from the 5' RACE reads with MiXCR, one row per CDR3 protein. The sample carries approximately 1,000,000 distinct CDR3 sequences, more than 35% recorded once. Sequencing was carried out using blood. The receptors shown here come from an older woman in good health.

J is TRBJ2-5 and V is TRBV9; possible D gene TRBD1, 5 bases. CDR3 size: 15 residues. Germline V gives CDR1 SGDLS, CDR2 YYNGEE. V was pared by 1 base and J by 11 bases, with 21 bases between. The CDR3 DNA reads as TGTGCCAGCAGCGTAAGGGGAAACACCTACAATGAGCAGTACTTC. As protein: CASSVRGNTYNEQYF.

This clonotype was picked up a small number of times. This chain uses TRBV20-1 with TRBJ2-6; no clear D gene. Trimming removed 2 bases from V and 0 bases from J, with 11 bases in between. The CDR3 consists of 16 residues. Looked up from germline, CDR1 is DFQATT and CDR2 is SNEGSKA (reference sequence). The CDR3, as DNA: TGCAGTGCTAGACCAACCGGCCCCTCTGGGGCCAACGTCCTGACTTTC. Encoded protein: CSARPTGPSGANVLTF.

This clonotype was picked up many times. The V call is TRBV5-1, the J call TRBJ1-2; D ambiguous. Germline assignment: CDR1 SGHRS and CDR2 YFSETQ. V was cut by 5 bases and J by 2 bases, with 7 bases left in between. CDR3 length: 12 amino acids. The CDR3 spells CASRDGNYGYTF. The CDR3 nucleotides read TGCGCCAGCAGGGACGGCAACTATGGCTACACCTTC.

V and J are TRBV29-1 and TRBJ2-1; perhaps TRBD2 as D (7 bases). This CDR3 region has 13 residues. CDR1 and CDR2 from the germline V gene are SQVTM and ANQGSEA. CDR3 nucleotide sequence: TGCAACGCCGAGCGGGGAAGGGGGTATGAGCAGTTCTTC. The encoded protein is CNAERGRGYEQFF.

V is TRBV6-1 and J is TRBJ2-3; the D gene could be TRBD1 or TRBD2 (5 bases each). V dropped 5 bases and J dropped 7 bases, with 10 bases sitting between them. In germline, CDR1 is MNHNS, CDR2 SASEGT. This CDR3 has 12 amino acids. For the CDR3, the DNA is TGTGCCAGCAGTTGGGACCAAAATACGCAGTATTTT. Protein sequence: CASSWDQNTQYF.

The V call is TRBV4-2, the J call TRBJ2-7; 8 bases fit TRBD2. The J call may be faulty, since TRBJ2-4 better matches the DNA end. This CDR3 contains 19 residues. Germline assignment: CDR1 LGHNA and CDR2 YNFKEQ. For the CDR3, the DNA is TGTGCCAGCAGCCATCCCTCCGGGAGCGGGAGCGCAGCCAAAAACATTCAGTACTTC. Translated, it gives CASSHPSGSGSAAKNIQYF.

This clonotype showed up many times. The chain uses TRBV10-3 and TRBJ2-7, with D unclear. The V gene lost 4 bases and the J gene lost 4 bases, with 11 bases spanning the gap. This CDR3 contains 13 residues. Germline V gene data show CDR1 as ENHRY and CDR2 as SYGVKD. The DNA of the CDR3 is TGTGCCATCAGTGGTTCTGGCTCTTACGAGCAGTACTTC. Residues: CAISGSGSYEQYF.

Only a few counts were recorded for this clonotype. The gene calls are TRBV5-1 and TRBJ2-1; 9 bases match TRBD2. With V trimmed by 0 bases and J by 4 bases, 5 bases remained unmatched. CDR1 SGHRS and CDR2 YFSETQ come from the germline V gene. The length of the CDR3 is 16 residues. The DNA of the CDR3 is TGCGCCAGCAGCTTGGCCCCGACTAGCGGATACAATGAGCAGTTCTTC. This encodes CASSLAPTSGYNEQFF.

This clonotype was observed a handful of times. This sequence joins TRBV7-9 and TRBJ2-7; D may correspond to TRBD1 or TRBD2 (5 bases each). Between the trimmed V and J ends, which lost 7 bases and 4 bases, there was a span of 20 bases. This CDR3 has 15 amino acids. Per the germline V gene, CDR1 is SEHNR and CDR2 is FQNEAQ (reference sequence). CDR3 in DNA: TGTGCCAGCACCTCAGAAGGGACGGTAGAATACGAGCAGTACTTC. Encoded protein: CASTSEGTVEYEQYF.

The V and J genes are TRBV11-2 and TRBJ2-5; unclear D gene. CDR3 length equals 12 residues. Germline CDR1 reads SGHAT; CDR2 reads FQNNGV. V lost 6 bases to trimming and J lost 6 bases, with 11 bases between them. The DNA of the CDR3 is TGTGCCAGCAGTCCCTGGAGCCAGACCCAGTACTTC. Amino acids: CASSPWSQTQYF. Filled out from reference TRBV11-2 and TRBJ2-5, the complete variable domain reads EAGVAQSPRYKIIEKRQSVAFWCNPISGHATLYWYQQILGQGPKLLIQFQNNGVVDDSQLPKDRFSAERLKGVDSTLKIQPAKLEDSAVYLCASSPWSQTQYFGPGTRLLVL.

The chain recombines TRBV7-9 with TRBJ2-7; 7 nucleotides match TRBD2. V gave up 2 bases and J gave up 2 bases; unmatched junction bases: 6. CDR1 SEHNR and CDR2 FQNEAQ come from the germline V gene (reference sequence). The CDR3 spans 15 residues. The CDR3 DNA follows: TGTGCCAGCAGCTTAAGAAGCGGGACTACCTACGAGCAGTACTTC. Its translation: CASSLRSGTTYEQYF.

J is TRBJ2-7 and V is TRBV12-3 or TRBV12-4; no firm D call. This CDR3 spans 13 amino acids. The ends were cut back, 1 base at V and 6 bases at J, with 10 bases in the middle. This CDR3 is CASSLVTKGEQYF. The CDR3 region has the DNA TGTGCCAGCAGTTTAGTAACCAAAGGCGAGCAGTACTTC.

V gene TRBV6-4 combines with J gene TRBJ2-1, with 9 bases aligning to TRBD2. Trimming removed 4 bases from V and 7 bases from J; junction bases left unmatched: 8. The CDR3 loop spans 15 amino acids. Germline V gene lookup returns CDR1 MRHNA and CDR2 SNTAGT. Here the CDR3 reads CASSAGSGRGNEQFF. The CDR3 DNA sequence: TGTGCCAGCAGTGCCGGTAGCGGGAGAGGTAATGAGCAGTTCTTC.

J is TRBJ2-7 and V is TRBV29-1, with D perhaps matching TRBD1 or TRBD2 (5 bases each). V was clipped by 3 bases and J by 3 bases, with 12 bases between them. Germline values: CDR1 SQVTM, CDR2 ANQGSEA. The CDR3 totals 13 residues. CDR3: CSVEGDGHYEQYF. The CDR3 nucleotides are TGCAGCGTTGAGGGGGACGGGCACTACGAGCAGTACTTC.

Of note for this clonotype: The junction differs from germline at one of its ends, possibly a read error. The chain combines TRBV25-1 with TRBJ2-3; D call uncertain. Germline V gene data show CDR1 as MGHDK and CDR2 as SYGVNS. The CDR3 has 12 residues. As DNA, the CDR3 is TGTGCCAGCAAGACGGGCACGGATACGCAGTATTTT. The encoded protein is CASKTGTDTQYF.

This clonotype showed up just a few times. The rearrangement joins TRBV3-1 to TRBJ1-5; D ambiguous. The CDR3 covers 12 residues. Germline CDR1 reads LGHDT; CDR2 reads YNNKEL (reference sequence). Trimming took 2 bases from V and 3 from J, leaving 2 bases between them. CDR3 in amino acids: CASSQLNQPQHF. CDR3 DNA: TGTGCCAGCAGCCAACTCAATCAGCCCCAGCATTTT.

The CDR3 spells CASSTGTSPGTDTQYF. DNA of the CDR3: TGTGCCAGCAGCACCGGGACCTCCCCAGGAACAGATACGCAGTATTTT. The chain links TRBV11-3 to TRBJ2-3; D might be TRBD1 or TRBD2, each matching 5 bases. There are 16 residues in the CDR3. Germline V gene sequence: CDR1 SGHNT, CDR2 YENEEA. V was clipped by 5 bases and J by 3 bases, with 18 bases between them.

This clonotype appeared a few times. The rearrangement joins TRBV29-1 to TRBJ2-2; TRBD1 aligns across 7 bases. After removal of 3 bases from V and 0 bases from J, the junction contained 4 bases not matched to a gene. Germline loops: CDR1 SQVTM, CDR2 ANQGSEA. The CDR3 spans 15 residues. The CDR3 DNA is TGCAGCGTTGAGATGACAGGGACGAACACCGGGGAGCTGTTTTTT. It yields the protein CSVEMTGTNTGELFF.

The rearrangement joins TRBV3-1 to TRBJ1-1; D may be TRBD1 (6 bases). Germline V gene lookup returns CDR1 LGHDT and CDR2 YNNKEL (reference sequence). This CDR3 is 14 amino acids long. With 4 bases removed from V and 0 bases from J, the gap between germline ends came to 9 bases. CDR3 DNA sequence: TGTGCCAGCAGCCCGGGACATTTGAACACTGAAGCTTTCTTT. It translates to CASSPGHLNTEAFF.

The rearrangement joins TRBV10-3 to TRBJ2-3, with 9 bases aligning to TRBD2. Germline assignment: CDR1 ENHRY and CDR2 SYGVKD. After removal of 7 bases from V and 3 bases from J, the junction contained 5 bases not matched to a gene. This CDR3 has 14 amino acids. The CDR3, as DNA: TGTGCCATCAAGGGCGGGAGGGTAACAGATACGCAGTATTTT. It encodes CAIKGGRVTDTQYF.

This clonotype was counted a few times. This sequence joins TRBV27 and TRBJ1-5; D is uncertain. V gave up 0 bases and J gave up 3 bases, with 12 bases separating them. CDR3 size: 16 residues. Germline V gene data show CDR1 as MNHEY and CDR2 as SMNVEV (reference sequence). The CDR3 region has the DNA TGTGCCAGCAGTTTATCCCCGGGGTCGAACAATCAGCCCCAGCATTTT. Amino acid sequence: CASSLSPGSNNQPQHF.

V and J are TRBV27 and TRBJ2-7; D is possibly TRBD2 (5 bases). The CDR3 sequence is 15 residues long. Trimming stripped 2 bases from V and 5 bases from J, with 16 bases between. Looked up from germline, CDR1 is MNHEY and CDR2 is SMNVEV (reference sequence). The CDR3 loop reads CASSLLMDSGHEQYF. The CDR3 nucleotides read TGTGCCAGCAGTTTACTGATGGACTCCGGGCACGAGCAGTACTTC.

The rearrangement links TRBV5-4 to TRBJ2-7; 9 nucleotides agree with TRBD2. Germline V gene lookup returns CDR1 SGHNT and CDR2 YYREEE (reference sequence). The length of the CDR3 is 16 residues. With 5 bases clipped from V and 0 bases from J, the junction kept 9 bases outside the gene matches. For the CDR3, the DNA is TGTGCCAGCAGTTCCAGATTTAGCGGGAGCTCCTACGAGCAGTACTTC. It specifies CASSSRFSGSSYEQYF. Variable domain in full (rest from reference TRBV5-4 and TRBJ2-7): ETGVTQSPTHLIKTRGQQVTLRCSSQSGHNTVSWYQQALGQGPQFIFQYYREEENGRGNFPPRFSGLQFPNYSSELNVNALELDDSALYLCASSSRFSGSSYEQYFGPGTRLTVT.